The 18 T cell receptor beta chains given below trace back to one sample, sequenced in a study of shared clonotypes between healthy human individuals. TCRdb's copy holds only in-frame clones and misses some; the assay was immunoSEQ multiplex PCR. The sample includes some 650,000 clones, about 97% of them seen just once. Sequencing used naive CD4+ T cells sorted from blood. The subset is: CD45RA+ positively selected. The receptor set was obtained from a woman in her 30s in good health.

The CDR3 nucleotides are TGTGCCAGCAGCTACGGACAGTGGGGGTTGAACACTGAAGCTTTCTTT. Residues: CASSYGQWGLNTEAFF. The rearrangement joins TRBV7-9 to TRBJ1-1; possible D gene TRBD1, 6 bases. The CDR3 loop spans 16 amino acids. The V gene lost 4 bases and the J gene lost 0 bases, with 15 bases spanning the gap. CDR1 and CDR2 from the germline V gene are SEHNR and FQNEAQ (reference sequence).

This chain links TRBV7-9 with TRBJ1-1; 7 bases line up with TRBD1. The germline V gene has CDR1 SEHNR and CDR2 FQNEAQ (reference sequence). This CDR3 has 14 residues. V shed 3 bases and J 5 bases; nucleotides not matched to a gene: 6. In nucleotides, the CDR3 is TGTGCCAGCAGCTTTACAGGGGTGAGGACTGAAGCTTTCTTT. Protein sequence: CASSFTGVRTEAFF.

The chain is built from TRBV14 and TRBJ2-1, with D unresolved. The CDR3 covers 15 residues. Per germline, CDR1 SGHDN and CDR2 FVKESK. V lost 1 base and J lost 3, with 10 bases in between. The CDR3 nucleotides read TGTGCCAGCAGCCAAGGGTCAGCCTACTACAATGAGCAGTTCTTC. This codes for CASSQGSAYYNEQFF. Looking up the rest from reference TRBV14 and TRBJ2-1 gives the full variable domain: EAGVTQFPSHSVIEKGQTVTLRCDPISGHDNLYWYRRVMGKEIKFLLHFVKESKQDESGMPNNRFLAERTGGTYSTLKVQPAELEDSGVYFCASSQGSAYYNEQFFGPGTRLTVL.

The J gene is TRBJ2-6, the V gene TRBV28; no reliable D call. CDR1 and CDR2 from the germline V gene are MDHEN and SYDVKM. Trimming removed 5 bases from V and 4 bases from J, with 9 bases in between. The CDR3 runs to 14 residues. The chain's CDR3 is CASSTFLGANVLTF. CDR3 nucleotides: TGTGCCAGCAGTACGTTTCTCGGGGCCAACGTCCTGACTTTC.

The CDR3 sequence is CASSQDGANYGYTF. For the CDR3, the DNA is TGTGCCAGCAGTCAGGACGGTGCTAACTATGGCTACACCTTC. The V call is TRBV6-5, the J call TRBJ1-2; D is uncertain. Germline values: CDR1 MNHEY, CDR2 SVGAGI. The CDR3 totals 14 residues. V gave up 5 bases and J gave up 0 bases, with 10 bases separating them.

This sequence joins TRBV14 and TRBJ2-2; TRBD2 is a possible D gene (5 bases). The germline gives CDR1 SGHDN, CDR2 FVKESK. This CDR3 region has 16 residues. V was clipped by 2 bases and J by 2 bases, with 12 bases between them. CDR3 protein: CASSQRLGGNTGELFF. The CDR3 DNA is TGTGCCAGCAGCCAACGGCTCGGAGGAAACACCGGGGAGCTGTTTTTT.

The chain joins TRBV7-8 to TRBJ2-2; D is possibly TRBD1 or TRBD2 (5 bases each). Trimming took 5 bases from V and 0 from J, leaving 10 bases between them. This CDR3 has 15 amino acids. From germline, CDR1 is SGHVS and CDR2 FQNEAQ. The DNA for the CDR3 is TGTGCCAGCAGCCAGGGACGTACGAACACCGGGGAGCTGTTTTTT. Protein product: CASSQGRTNTGELFF.

The chain has TRBV29-1 and TRBJ2-7, with a weak D call TRBD1 (7 bases). V was clipped by 7 bases and J by 6 bases, with 19 bases between them. CDR3 length equals 13 residues. Germline V gene data show CDR1 as SQVTM and CDR2 as ANQGSEA. This CDR3 is CSAVRGDGFEQYF. The CDR3 bases are TGCAGCGCCGTCAGGGGGGATGGGTTCGAGCAGTACTTC.

The gene calls are TRBV19 and TRBJ1-5; TRBD1 matches 8 bases. The CDR3 sequence is 15 residues long. Germline CDR1 reads LNHDA; CDR2 reads SQIVND (reference sequence). Unmatched junction bases numbered 10, after V lost 6 bases and J lost 6 bases. The CDR3 loop reads CASSNTGQGGQPQHF. CDR3 coding DNA: TGTGCCAGTAGCAACACCGGACAGGGCGGTCAGCCCCAGCATTTT.

V gene TRBV10-3 combines with J gene TRBJ2-7; a weak D match, TRBD2 (5 bases). The CDR3 runs 14 residues. The germline CDR1 and CDR2 sequences are ENHRY and SYGVKD. Trimming took 3 bases from V and 0 from J, leaving 9 bases between them. This CDR3 is CAISDARGSYEQYF. In DNA form, the CDR3 reads TGTGCCATCAGTGATGCCCGGGGCTCCTACGAGCAGTACTTC.

The rearrangement uses TRBV19 and TRBJ2-1, with 7 bases lining up with TRBD1. Germline assignment: CDR1 LNHDA and CDR2 SQIVND (reference sequence). V shed 5 bases, J shed 6 bases, and the junction held 10 bases outside the gene matches. This CDR3 has 15 residues. CDR3 sequence: CASSPDRASLNEQFF. Here the CDR3 DNA reads TGTGCCAGTAGTCCAGACAGGGCCTCCCTCAATGAGCAGTTCTTC. The whole variable domain, remainder taken from reference TRBV19 and TRBJ2-1, is DGGITQSPKYLFRKEGQNVTLSCEQNLNHDAMYWYRQDPGQGLRLIYYSQIVNDFQKGDIAEGYSVSREKKESFPLTVTSAQKNPTAFYLCASSPDRASLNEQFFGPGTRLTVL.

V and J are TRBV11-2 and TRBJ2-3; no firm D call. The V end lost 1 base, the J end lost 1 base, and 15 bases lay between the germline ends. CDR1 and CDR2 from the germline V gene are SGHAT and FQNNGV. The CDR3 has 17 amino acids. CDR3 in DNA: TGTGCCAGCAGCTTAGGGACGCGGCAGAGAGGCACAGATACGCAGTATTTT. This encodes CASSLGTRQRGTDTQYF. The full variable domain, in which reference TRBV11-2 and TRBJ2-3 provide the parts outside the CDR3, is EAGVAQSPRYKIIEKRQSVAFWCNPISGHATLYWYQQILGQGPKLLIQFQNNGVVDDSQLPKDRFSAERLKGVDSTLKIQPAKLEDSAVYLCASSLGTRQRGTDTQYFGPGTRLTVL.

The V and J genes are TRBV2 and TRBJ2-5; 9 bases agree with TRBD2. In germline, CDR1 is SNHLY, CDR2 FYNNEI. The V and J ends lost 4 bases and 3 bases, in that order; junction bases with no gene match: 3. The CDR3 runs to 14 residues. Written as DNA, the CDR3 is TGTGCCAGCAGTGCCCGACTAGCGGAAGAGACCCAGTACTTC. This sequence encodes CASSARLAEETQYF.

The V and J genes are TRBV2 and TRBJ1-4; 7 positions match TRBD1. The V gene's germline CDR1 is SNHLY and CDR2 FYNNEI. The CDR3 sequence is 13 residues long. V lost 4 bases to trimming and J lost 6 bases; unmatched junction nucleotides: 2. Here the CDR3 DNA reads TGTGCCAGCAGTGCGCAGGGGGATGAAAAACTGTTTTTT. Residues: CASSAQGDEKLFF. The whole variable domain, remainder taken from reference TRBV2 and TRBJ1-4, is EPEVTQTPSHQVTQMGQEVILRCVPISNHLYFYWYRQILGQKVEFLVSFYNNEISEKSEIFDDQFSVERPDGSNFTLKIRSTKLEDSAMYFCASSAQGDEKLFFGSGTQLSVL.

This chain links TRBV7-2 with TRBJ2-7; the match to TRBD2 covers 10 bases. Germline CDR1 and CDR2: SGHTA and FQGNSA. CDR3 size: 15 residues. The J segment lost 6 bases and the V segment lost 3 bases, leaving 8 bases of the junction unmatched. The CDR3 nucleotides read TGTGCCAGCAGCTTGGGTAGCGGGAGGTCTATCGAGCAGTACTTC. It translates to CASSLGSGRSIEQYF.

CDR3 protein: CASCLTSGSETQYF. The CDR3 DNA is TGTGCCAGCTGCCTAACTAGCGGGAGTGAGACCCAGTACTTC. V usage is TRBV28 and J usage is TRBJ2-5; 11 positions agree with TRBD2. V was pared by 8 bases and J by 5 bases, with 7 bases of the junction left unmatched. Germline V CDR1 and CDR2: MDHEN, SYDVKM. The length of the CDR3 is 14 residues.

This clone came up once. This chain joins TRBV7-6 and TRBJ2-3; maybe TRBD2 (5 bases). Germline V gene sequence: CDR1 SGHVS, CDR2 FNYEAQ. This CDR3 contains 14 residues. V shed 6 bases and J shed 5 bases, with 15 bases lying between them. CDR3 residues: CASSRDPLGDTQYF. The CDR3 DNA is TGTGCCAGCAGTCGGGATCCACTAGGAGATACGCAGTATTTT.

The CDR3 coding sequence is TGTGCCAGCAGCCCGGGGCTAGCGGGAAGGGGGACAGATACGCAGTATTTT. The encoded protein is CASSPGLAGRGTDTQYF. J is TRBJ2-3 and V is TRBV7-6; 9 bases fit TRBD2. V lost 5 bases, J lost 3 bases, and 12 bases stayed unmatched. The CDR3 is made up of 17 amino acids. Per germline, CDR1 SGHVS and CDR2 FNYEAQ.